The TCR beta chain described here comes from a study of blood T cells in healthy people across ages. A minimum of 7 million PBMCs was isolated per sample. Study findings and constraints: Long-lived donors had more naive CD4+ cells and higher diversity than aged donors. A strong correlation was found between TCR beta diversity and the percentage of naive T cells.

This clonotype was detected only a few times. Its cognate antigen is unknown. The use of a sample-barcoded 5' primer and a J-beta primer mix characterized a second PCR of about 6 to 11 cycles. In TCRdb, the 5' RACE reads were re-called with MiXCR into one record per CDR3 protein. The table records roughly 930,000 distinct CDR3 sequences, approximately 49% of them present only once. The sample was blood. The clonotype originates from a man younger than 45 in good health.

This CDR3 is CASMGPDGEQFF. The CDR3 region has the DNA TGTGCCAGCATGGGTCCGGATGGGGAGCAGTTCTTC. The gene calls are TRBV2 and TRBJ2-1; D unclear. V was clipped by 7 bases and J by 10 bases, with 14 bases between them. This CDR3 has 12 residues. CDR1 is SNHLY and CDR2 is FYNNEI in the germline V gene.